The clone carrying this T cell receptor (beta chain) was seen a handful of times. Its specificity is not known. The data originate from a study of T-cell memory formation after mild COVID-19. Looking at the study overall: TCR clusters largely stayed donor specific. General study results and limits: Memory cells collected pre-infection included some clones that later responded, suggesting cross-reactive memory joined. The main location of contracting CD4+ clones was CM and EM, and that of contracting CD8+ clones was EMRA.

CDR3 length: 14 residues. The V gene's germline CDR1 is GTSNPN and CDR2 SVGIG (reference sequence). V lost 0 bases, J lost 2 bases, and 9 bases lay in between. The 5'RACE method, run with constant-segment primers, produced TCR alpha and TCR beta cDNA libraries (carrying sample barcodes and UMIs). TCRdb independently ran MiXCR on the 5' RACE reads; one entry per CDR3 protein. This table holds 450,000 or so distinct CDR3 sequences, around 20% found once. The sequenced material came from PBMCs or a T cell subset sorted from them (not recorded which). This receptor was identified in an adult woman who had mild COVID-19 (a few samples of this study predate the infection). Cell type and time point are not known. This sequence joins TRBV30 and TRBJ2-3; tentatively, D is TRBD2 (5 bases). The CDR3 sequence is CAWSVAALTDTQYF. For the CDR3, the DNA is TGTGCCTGGAGTGTAGCGGCACTCACAGATACGCAGTATTTT.